The rows below give T cell receptor beta chains drawn from one sample of a study of vaccination and CD4 T cells after COVID-19. TCRdb re-called the PCR reads through MiXCR, storing one row per CDR3 protein. Here the sample spans some 9,000 distinct CDR3 sequences, 28% being singletons. The antigens of these receptors remain unknown. The source material was CD4+ T cells from blood, cultured in vitro. These receptors were collected from a human donor in good health. Each CDR3 is given with its conserved first and last residue. D genes are given only for firm matches. Clone size is stated in some rows and not others, as once, few, many or a class when expanded.

v_call	d_call	j_call	clone_size	cdr3_aa	cdr3_nt
TRBV24-1	TRBD2	TRBJ2-7	hyperexpanded	CATSDPTSGRAYEQYF	TGTGCCACCAGTGATCCGACTAGCGGGAGGGCCTACGAGCAGTACTTC
TRBV28	TRBD1	TRBJ2-7	few	CASSLSGTGMGEQYF	TGTGCCAGCAGTTTGTCCGGGACAGGGATGGGCGAGCAGTACTTC
TRBV19	-	TRBJ1-1	few	CASSPPMGLTEAFF	TGTGCCAGTAGTCCCCCCATGGGTCTGACTGAAGCTTTCTTT
TRBV28	TRBD1	TRBJ1-1	-	CASSDMTGDGTEAFF	TGTGCCAGCAGTGACATGACAGGGGATGGAACTGAAGCTTTCTTT
TRBV19	-	TRBJ1-3	-	CATEQVRATIYF	TGTGCCACCGAACAGGTAAGAGCCACCATATATTTT
TRBV12-3/TRBV12-4	-	TRBJ1-1	-	CASSFYGLGEAFF	TGTGCCAGCAGTTTTTACGGGCTCGGTGAAGCTTTCTTT
TRBV7-2	-	TRBJ2-7	few	CASSLTPKEQYF	TGTGCCAGCAGCTTGACCCCGAAAGAGCAGTACTTC
TRBV21-1	-	TRBJ1-1	few	CASTFQGQGPTEAFF	TGTGCCAGCACCTTTCAGGGACAGGGCCCCACTGAAGCTTTCTTT
TRBV6-2/TRBV6-3	TRBD2	TRBJ2-5	-	CASSRGGSSVETQYF	TGTGCCAGCAGTCGAGGCGGGAGTAGTGTGGAGACCCAGTACTTC
TRBV2	-	TRBJ2-5	-	CASSVTTRQETQYF	TGTGCCAGCAGTGTGACAACCCGGCAAGAGACCCAGTACTTC
TRBV5-4	-	TRBJ2-7	-	CASSLAADGTRGRGQYF	TGTGCCAGCAGCTTGGCAGCAGACGGGACAAGGGGCCGAGGGCAGTACTTC
TRBV9	-	TRBJ1-6	-	CASSVGGENSPLHF	TGTGCCAGCAGCGTAGGGGGGGAGAATTCACCCCTCCACTTT
TRBV30	-	TRBJ1-2	-	CAWSLVNYGYTF	TGTGCCTGGAGTTTAGTTAACTATGGCTACACCTTC
TRBV28	-	TRBJ1-2	-	CASSLSSTGYGYTF	TGTGCCAGCAGTTTAAGTAGCACAGGTTATGGCTACACCTTC
TRBV4-2	TRBD1	TRBJ1-1	once	CASSQPGGNTEAFF	TGTGCCAGCAGCCAACCAGGGGGGAACACTGAAGCTTTCTTT
TRBV11-2	-	TRBJ1-2	few	CASSLVGAGYGYTF	TGTGCCAGCAGCTTAGTTGGGGCTGGGTATGGCTACACCTTC
TRBV20-1	-	TRBJ2-4	few	CSAIRQGLNIQYF	TGCAGTGCTATTCGTCAGGGCCTAAACATTCAGTACTTC
TRBV6-1	-	TRBJ1-4	-	CASRNTGGYEKLFF	TGTGCCAGCAGAAATACGGGGGGCTATGAAAAACTGTTTTTT
TRBV6-1	TRBD1	TRBJ2-7	few	CASSRDRGYEQYF	TGTGCCAGCAGCCGGGACAGGGGCTACGAGCAGTACTTC
TRBV10-3	TRBD1	TRBJ1-3	few	CAISDLQGHTIYF	TGTGCCATCAGTGACTTACAGGGGCACACCATATATTTT
TRBV18	-	TRBJ2-7	-	CASRTGAQTYEQYF	TGTGCCAGCCGGACGGGGGCCCAAACCTACGAGCAGTACTTC
TRBV25-1	TRBD2	TRBJ2-1	-	CASSEWDSGSLYNEQFF	TGTGCCAGCAGTGAATGGGATAGCGGGAGCCTCTACAATGAGCAGTTCTTC
TRBV20-1	TRBD2	TRBJ2-3	-	CSARGGGEGLVPDTQYF	TGCAGCGCTAGAGGCGGGGGAGAAGGGCTAGTCCCAGATACGCAGTATTTT
TRBV11-3	TRBD2	TRBJ2-1	-	CASSLTSGNNEQFF	TGTGCCAGCAGCCTGACTAGCGGAAACAATGAGCAGTTCTTC
TRBV7-9	-	TRBJ2-1	-	CASSSRRGSYNEQFF	TGTGCCAGCAGCTCCCGCCGGGGCTCCTACAATGAGCAGTTCTTC
TRBV27	TRBD1	TRBJ2-3	-	CASSLGLTGGRTDTQYF	TGTGCCAGCAGTTTGGGCTTAACAGGGGGCCGCACAGATACGCAGTATTTT
TRBV7-8	TRBD2	TRBJ2-7	few	CASSLVGTIIPYEQYF	TGTGCCAGCAGCTTAGTCGGGACTATTATACCCTACGAGCAGTACTTC
TRBV9	-	TRBJ1-6	-	CASSNDRQTPNSPLHF	TGTGCCAGCAGCAATGACAGGCAAACCCCAAATTCACCCCTCCACTTT
TRBV28	-	TRBJ1-2	-	CASSLSGVPIGGYTF	TGTGCCAGCAGTTTGAGTGGGGTCCCAATCGGTGGCTACACCTTC
TRBV6-1	-	TRBJ2-1	few	CASRDPPDTGQFF	TGTGCCAGCAGGGATCCACCCGATACAGGGCAGTTCTTC
TRBV5-4	-	TRBJ2-1	-	CASSLVASDEQFF	TGTGCCAGCAGCTTGGTGGCTAGTGATGAGCAGTTCTTC
TRBV7-3	-	TRBJ2-7	few	CASSLKTSTEQYF	TGTGCCAGCAGCTTAAAGACCTCTACGGAGCAGTACTTC
TRBV4-3	-	TRBJ1-2	few	CASSQQVYYGYTF	TGCGCCAGCTCCCAGCAGGTATACTATGGCTACACCTTC
TRBV20-1	-	TRBJ1-5	-	CSARSTYGYSNQPQHF	TGCAGTGCTAGATCGACCTATGGGTATAGCAATCAGCCCCAGCATTTT
TRBV20-1	TRBD2	TRBJ2-1	-	CSARVSGGPYNEQFF	TGCAGTGCTAGGGTTAGCGGGGGGCCCTACAATGAGCAGTTCTTC
TRBV14	-	TRBJ2-6	-	CASSSSYSSGANVLTF	TGTGCCAGCTCATCCTCTTACAGCTCTGGGGCCAACGTCCTGACTTTC
TRBV7-8	-	TRBJ1-5	medium-sized	CASSLGEGRRPQHF	TGTGCCAGCAGCTTAGGAGAAGGGAGGCGGCCCCAGCATTTT
TRBV20-1	-	TRBJ2-7	-	CSASNASGYSYEQYF	TGCAGTGCGTCGAACGCATCAGGCTATTCCTACGAGCAGTACTTC
TRBV20-1	TRBD2	TRBJ2-1	-	CSAELLAGGSYNEQFF	TGCAGTGCCGAACTACTAGCGGGAGGGTCCTACAATGAGCAGTTCTTC
TRBV24-1	TRBD1	TRBJ1-1	medium-sized	CATSDSGGTTEAFF	TGTGCCACCAGTGATTCAGGGGGGACCACTGAAGCTTTCTTT
TRBV5-8	-	TRBJ1-2	-	CASRWDTNYGYTF	TGTGCCAGCAGATGGGACACTAACTATGGCTACACCTTC
TRBV6-2/TRBV6-3	TRBD2	TRBJ2-7	-	CASSNPGLAGAAQYF	TGTGCCAGCAGCAACCCGGGACTAGCGGGAGCAGCGCAGTACTTC
TRBV28	-	TRBJ1-3	-	CASSYPRSGNTIYF	TGTGCCAGCAGTTACCCCCGCTCTGGAAACACCATATATTTT
TRBV20-1	-	TRBJ2-3	few	CSAGTTISSTDTQYF	TGCAGTGCTGGAACCACGATTTCTAGCACAGATACGCAGTATTTT
TRBV20-1	TRBD2	TRBJ2-5	-	CSASRAGVKETQYF	TGCAGTGCTAGCAGGGCGGGAGTTAAAGAGACCCAGTACTTC